The clone carrying this T cell receptor (beta chain) was detected only a few times. Compared with germline, one end of the junction differs, possibly owing to a read error. This sample was included in a study of spatial heterogeneity in lung cancer. Each CDR3 protein gets one entry after TCRdb re-called the 5' RACE reads with MiXCR. The sample shows around 110,000 distinct CDR3 sequences, 9% to 15% of them seen only once. The CDR3 is 18 residues long. Germline assignment: CDR1 SSHAT and CDR2 FNYEAQ (reference sequence). The time point here: blood at routine non-recurrence follow-up after resection. Material for sequencing was whole RNA from tumor, nontumor lung or frozen PBMC, left unsorted.

The chain uses TRBV7-7 and TRBJ2-7; 12 nucleotides align to TRBD2. This sequence originates from a male donor with early-stage non-small cell lung cancer. Material: PBMCs, obtained at follow-up. The CDR3 sequence is CASSLAPSTSGGSYEQYF. The CDR3 DNA reads TGTGCTAGCAGCTTAGCCCCTTCGACTAGCGGGGGTTCCTACGAGCAGTACTTC.